This T cell receptor beta chain is drawn from a study of graft-versus-host responses after intestinal transplantation. Libraries were prepared by immunoSEQ multiplex PCR; TCRdb keeps only in-frame clonotypes and omits some of them. The sample has fewer than 95,000 clones; about 92% are singletons. Findings of the study overall: Detection of GvH clones occurred in recipient marrow, and some had their first appearance in ileum or blood. An association linked early post-transplant HvG declines with peak circulating GvH clone levels.

Comment on this clone: Its target is unknown.

This CDR3 contains 15 residues. V shed 6 bases, J shed 0 bases, and the junction held 6 bases outside the gene matches. Germline V gene sequence: CDR1 MNHNS, CDR2 SASEGT. V is TRBV6-1 and J is TRBJ1-2, with 8 nucleotides matching TRBD1. Sequencing used unstimulated CD8+ T cells sorted from spleen or lymph node cells, obtained before intestinal transplant. The TCR originated in a human donor who received an intestinal transplant. CDR3 in DNA: TGTGCCAGCAGGACCGGACAGGGAGCTAACTATGGCTACACCTTC. This translates into CASRTGQGANYGYTF.